This passage covers 30 T cell receptor beta chains from one sample sequenced in a study of T cells in Graves' hyperthyroidism and ophthalmopathy. Amplification yielded TCR beta CDR3 regions, with RNA transcripts as the source. HTBI primers were used for first-round RT-PCR of the TCR CDR3. TCRdb independently ran MiXCR on the multiplex PCR reads; one entry per CDR3 protein. The sample records some 690,000 distinct CDR3 sequences, roughly a sixth being singletons. Sequenced: blood. These receptor sequences come from a man in his fifties or sixties with Graves' hyperthyroidism.

This clonotype appeared many times. V usage is TRBV27 and J usage is TRBJ1-3, with TRBD1 as a possible D gene (5 bases). The CDR3 loop spans 17 amino acids. With 0 bases removed from V and 2 bases from J, the gap between germline ends came to 14 bases. Per germline, CDR1 MNHEY and CDR2 SMNVEV (reference sequence). CDR3 sequence (DNA): TGTGCCAGCAGTTTATCGGCCGGGGACCTTACTGGAAACACCATATATTTT. It yields the protein CASSLSAGDLTGNTIYF.

V is TRBV7-9 and J is TRBJ1-6; no definite D call. V lost 5 bases, J lost 9 bases, and 11 bases lay in between. This CDR3 is built from 13 residues. Germline CDR1 reads SEHNR; CDR2 reads FQNEAQ (reference sequence). CDR3 loop: CASSPQDGSPLHF. CDR3 coding DNA: TGTGCCAGCAGCCCTCAGGACGGTTCACCCCTCCACTTT.

V and J are TRBV15 and TRBJ2-1, with 7 bases matching TRBD2. Germline loops: CDR1 LNHNV, CDR2 YYDKDF (reference sequence). The CDR3 spans 18 residues. Trimming at V came to 0 bases and at J to 4 bases, leaving 12 bases not matched to a gene. The CDR3 DNA reads as TGTGCCACCAGCAGAGATCTTTCCGCTAGCGGACCATACAATGAGCAGTTCTTC. Translation gives CATSRDLSASGPYNEQFF.

This sequence joins TRBV6-2 or TRBV6-3 and TRBJ2-7; 10 bases fit TRBD2. The germline V gene encodes CDR1 MNHEY and CDR2 SVGEGT. V lost 7 bases and J lost 5; bases outside the gene matches: 8. This CDR3 is built from 14 residues. The CDR3 region is CASTLAGVKNEQYF. The CDR3 DNA reads as TGTGCCAGCACCCTAGCGGGAGTTAAGAACGAGCAGTACTTC.

In this sample, this clonotype turned up a few times. The chain is built from TRBV6-2 or TRBV6-3 and TRBJ2-7; 7 nucleotides match TRBD1. Looked up from germline, CDR1 is MNHEY and CDR2 is SVGEGT. This CDR3 contains 13 residues. V dropped 8 bases and J dropped 2; count of bases not matched to a gene: 6. The CDR3 DNA reads TGTGCCAGCCTACGACAGGGTCCCTACGAGCAGTACTTC. Translating gives CASLRQGPYEQYF.

This clonotype was seen at least ten times. The chain joins TRBV28 to TRBJ1-4; 10 nucleotides align to TRBD1. Germline V gives CDR1 MDHEN, CDR2 SYDVKM. This CDR3 has 14 residues. J was trimmed by 8 bases and V by 3 bases; bases with no gene match: 3. The CDR3 reads CASSLGDRGEKLFF. For the CDR3, the DNA is TGTGCCAGCAGTTTGGGGGACAGGGGAGAAAAACTGTTTTTT.

The chain couples TRBV29-1 to TRBJ2-1; D assignment may be TRBD1 or TRBD2 (6 bases each). The CDR3 has 13 residues. The germline V gene has CDR1 SQVTM and CDR2 ANQGSEA. V was shortened by 7 bases and J by 6 bases, with 16 bases between the two germline ends. Here the CDR3 DNA reads TGCAGCGAGGGGGGCAGGGTGGTCAATGAGCAGTTCTTC. Encoded protein: CSEGGRVVNEQFF.

This clonotype was counted many times. The chain carries TRBV29-1 and TRBJ2-7; 9 bases align to TRBD1. Germline V CDR1 and CDR2: SQVTM, ANQGSEA. V dropped 7 bases and J dropped 6; count of bases not matched to a gene: 10. This CDR3 is built from 13 residues. The DNA for the CDR3 is TGCAGCGCACTCCGGGACAGGGATCTCGAGCAGTACTTC. Protein: CSALRDRDLEQYF.

This clonotype turned up a few times. The chain carries TRBV28 and TRBJ2-2, with 7 bases fitting TRBD2. This CDR3 has 12 residues. Looked up from germline, CDR1 is MDHEN and CDR2 is SYDVKM. CDR3 residues: CATRGGSGELFF. CDR3 bases: TGTGCTACTAGGGGCGGGAGTGGGGAGCTGTTTTTT.

V usage is TRBV9 and J usage is TRBJ1-1; unclear D gene. V was trimmed by 0 bases and J by 7 bases, leaving 13 bases between them. From germline, CDR1 is SGDLS and CDR2 YYNGEE. There are 14 residues in the CDR3. The CDR3 spells CASSVGFKGVEAFF. The DNA for the CDR3 is TGTGCCAGCAGCGTAGGATTCAAGGGAGTTGAAGCTTTCTTT.

The J gene is TRBJ2-3, the V gene TRBV27; D remains unclear. This CDR3 region has 14 residues. The germline CDR1 and CDR2 sequences are MNHEY and SMNVEV (reference sequence). V shed 3 bases and J shed 1 base, with 8 bases lying between them. The CDR3 DNA reads as TGTGCCAGCAGTTTGGCCCACCGCACAGATACGCAGTATTTT. As protein: CASSLAHRTDTQYF.

This clonotype was counted between two and nine times. V usage is TRBV18 and J usage is TRBJ2-2, with D perhaps matching TRBD1 (6 bases). V was trimmed by 1 base and J by 4 bases, leaving 16 bases between them. In germline, CDR1 is KGHSH, CDR2 LQKENI. The CDR3 runs 17 residues. The CDR3 region is CASSPLTGKSSTGELFF. The DNA of the CDR3 is TGTGCCAGCTCACCACTAACAGGGAAGAGTAGCACCGGGGAGCTGTTTTTT.

The chain is built from TRBV27 and TRBJ2-7; TRBD2 is a possible D gene (6 bases). V was trimmed by 4 bases and J by 3 bases, leaving 13 bases between them. The V gene's germline CDR1 is MNHEY and CDR2 SMNVEV (reference sequence). CDR3 size: 14 residues. The CDR3 here is CASSSAGGDYEQYF. In DNA form, the CDR3 reads TGTGCCAGCAGTTCAGCGGGCGGAGACTACGAGCAGTACTTC.

In this sample, this clonotype turned up many times. The V gene is TRBV20-1, the J gene TRBJ2-3; 13 bases line up with TRBD2. CDR3 size: 19 residues. Germline V gives CDR1 DFQATT, CDR2 SNEGSKA (reference sequence). Trimming cost V 2 bases and J 6 bases; bases outside gene matches: 17. For the CDR3, the DNA is TGCAGTGCTAGACCCCGGACTAGCGGGAGACTTGGTTGGTCTGATACGCAGTATTTT. Translated: CSARPRTSGRLGWSDTQYF.

The table lists this clonotype with a few counts. This chain links TRBV5-1 with TRBJ1-3, with D uncertain. CDR3 length: 16 amino acids. The V end was cut by 0 bases, the J end by 0 bases, with 10 bases between. Germline values: CDR1 SGHRS, CDR2 YFSETQ. This CDR3 reads CASSLEGTLSGNTIYF. CDR3 in DNA: TGCGCCAGCAGCTTGGAAGGCACTCTCTCTGGAAACACCATATATTTT.

The rearrangement links TRBV9 to TRBJ1-3; 7 positions agree with TRBD1. The germline CDR1 and CDR2 sequences are SGDLS and YYNGEE. CDR3 length equals 19 residues. V dropped 2 bases and J dropped 1; count of bases not matched to a gene: 15. For the CDR3, the DNA is TGTGCCAGCAGCGTGTCGGTAGGGACAGAGCTTTATTCTGGAAACACCATATATTTT. This gives the protein CASSVSVGTELYSGNTIYF.

This chain uses TRBV6-5 with TRBJ2-7; 8 bases are shared with TRBD1. With V trimmed by 2 bases and J by 3 bases, 3 bases remained unmatched. Per germline, CDR1 MNHEY and CDR2 SVGAGI. This CDR3 comprises 14 residues. The CDR3 DNA is TGTGCCAGCAGTTACGATGGACAGGGCTACGAGCAGTACTTC. This sequence encodes CASSYDGQGYEQYF.

In regard to this clonotype: This sequence may be a read error, since a much larger clone differs from it by one base. The chain joins TRBV12-3 or TRBV12-4 to TRBJ2-1; TRBD2 might be the D (6 bases). This CDR3 contains 15 residues. The CDR3 DNA reads as TGTGCCAGCAGGGGGGGTGGTAGCTCCTACAATGAGCGGTTCTTC. Its protein is CASRGGGSSYNERFF.

This clonotype was detected ten times or more. The CDR3 DNA is TGTGCCAGCAGGACGGGGAGTAATGAAAAACTGTTTTTT. Encoded protein: CASRTGSNEKLFF. V and J are TRBV7-9 and TRBJ1-4; D ambiguous. Germline CDR1 reads SEHNR; CDR2 reads FQNEAQ (reference sequence). V dropped 6 bases and J dropped 4 bases, with 9 bases sitting between them. This CDR3 comprises 13 residues.

This clonotype was observed a handful of times. The rearrangement links TRBV7-2 to TRBJ2-2; D is unresolved. Trimming took off 1 base at V and 4 bases at J, with 7 bases between the two ends. Germline CDR1 SGHTA, CDR2 FQGNSA. CDR3 length: 14 amino acids. The CDR3 reads CASSLVRSTGELFF. The CDR3 DNA follows: TGTGCCAGCAGCTTAGTTCGGAGCACCGGGGAGCTGTTTTTT.

The J gene is TRBJ1-1, the V gene TRBV7-8; 10 nucleotides align to TRBD1. This CDR3 is built from 17 residues. Trimming took 5 bases from V and 0 from J; bases not matched to a gene: 9. In germline, CDR1 is SGHVS, CDR2 FQNEAQ. CDR3 bases: TGTGCCAGCAGCCCGGGCAGACAGGGGGCTCTGAACACTGAAGCTTTCTTT. It codes for CASSPGRQGALNTEAFF. Full variable domain (remainder filled in from reference TRBV7-8 and TRBJ1-1): GAGVSQSPRYKVAKRGQDVALRCDPISGHVSLFWYQQALGQGPEFLTYFQNEAQLDKSGLPSDRFFAERPEGSVSTLKIQRTQQEDSAVYLCASSPGRQGALNTEAFFGQGTRLTVV.

This clonotype appeared many times. The genes are TRBV9 and TRBJ1-1, with TRBD1 matching 9 bases. The germline gives CDR1 SGDLS, CDR2 YYNGEE. V shed 5 bases, J shed 3 bases, and the junction held 17 bases outside the gene matches. The CDR3 sequence is 18 residues long. The CDR3 DNA follows: TGTGCCAGCAGTACAGGAATCGGGACAGGGCACGGGCACACTGAAGCTTTCTTT. Translating gives CASSTGIGTGHGHTEAFF.

In its sample, this clonotype was seen many times. The chain joins TRBV2 to TRBJ2-7; TRBD2 agrees at 16 bases. Trimming cost V 9 bases and J 6 bases; bases outside gene matches: 2. Germline values: CDR1 SNHLY, CDR2 FYNNEI. The CDR3 is 13 amino acids. The chain's CDR3 is CARGLAGGLEQYF. The CDR3 region has the DNA TGTGCCAGGGGACTAGCGGGAGGGCTCGAGCAGTACTTC.

With respect to this clonotype: Just one base apart from a much larger clone, this may be a read error. The chain joins TRBV28 to TRBJ2-7, with a possible D match to TRBD1 (6 bases). From germline, CDR1 is MDHEN and CDR2 SYDVKM. The CDR3 is made up of 14 amino acids. In nucleotides, the CDR3 is TGTGCCATCAGTATGGGGACATGGAAAAACGAGCAGTACTTC. It codes for CAISMGTWKNEQYF.

This clonotype has a handful of counts. J is TRBJ2-5 and V is TRBV5-6, with 10 bases fitting TRBD1. Germline-derived CDR1 and CDR2 are SGHDT and YYEEEE. There are 15 residues in the CDR3. The V and J ends lost 3 bases and 4 bases, in that order; junction bases with no gene match: 6. CDR3 residues: CASSWTGGSRETQYF. The CDR3 DNA reads TGTGCCAGCAGCTGGACAGGGGGGTCAAGAGAGACCCAGTACTTC. The full variable domain, with the rest looked up from reference TRBV5-6 and TRBJ2-5, is DAGVTQSPTHLIKTRGQQVTLRCSPKSGHDTVSWYQQALGQGPQFIFQYYEEEERQRGNFPDRFSGHQFPNYSSELNVNALLLGDSALYLCASSWTGGSRETQYFGPGTRLLVL.

The chain links TRBV7-9 to TRBJ1-1, with 8 nucleotides matching TRBD1. With 4 bases clipped from V and 7 bases from J, the junction kept 8 bases outside the gene matches. Germline V lookup: CDR1 SEHNR, CDR2 FQNEAQ (reference sequence). The CDR3 is made up of 14 amino acids. The CDR3 coding sequence is TGTGCCAGCAGCTGGCCAGGGGGCCGGGGTGAAGCTTTCTTT. Encoded protein: CASSWPGGRGEAFF.

The chain recombines TRBV5-4 with TRBJ2-5, with D uncertain. Per the germline V gene, CDR1 is SGHNT and CDR2 is YYREEE (reference sequence). The CDR3 covers 11 residues. Trimming shortened V by 4 bases and J by 7 bases, and 8 bases separated the two germline ends. Here the CDR3 DNA reads TGTGCCAGCAGCCCCCTCGTGACCCAGTACTTC. This translates into CASSPLVTQYF.

This clonotype was detected ten times or more. The rearrangement joins TRBV12-3 or TRBV12-4 to TRBJ1-2; 9 positions match TRBD1. V dropped 5 bases and J dropped 4; count of bases not matched to a gene: 8. This CDR3 has 15 residues. CDR3 sequence reads: CASSLPGQGSYGYTF. As DNA, the CDR3 is TGTGCCAGCAGTCTCCCGGGACAGGGAAGCTATGGCTACACCTTC.

The table lists this clonotype with many counts. The chain uses TRBV28 and TRBJ1-5; D is possibly TRBD1 (5 bases). This CDR3 has 14 residues. The germline gives CDR1 MDHEN, CDR2 SYDVKM. The V and J ends lost 7 bases and 5 bases respectively, with 15 bases between them. CDR3 bases: TGTGCCAGCAACGGACACGCTGGCCATCAGCCCCAGCATTTT. Its protein product is CASNGHAGHQPQHF. The whole variable domain, remainder taken from reference TRBV28 and TRBJ1-5, is DVKVTQSSRYLVKRTGEKVFLECVQDMDHENMFWYRQDPGLGLRLIYFSYDVKMKEKGDIPEGYSVSREKKERFSLILESASTNQTSMYLCASNGHAGHQPQHFGDGTRLSIL.

A remark on this clonotype: A much larger clone sits a single nucleotide away, making a read error possible. This rearrangement joins TRBV24-1 to TRBJ1-2, with D possibly TRBD1 on 5 matching bases. The CDR3 extends over 13 amino acids. The germline CDR1 and CDR2 sequences are KGHDR and SFDVKD. In nucleotides, the CDR3 is TGTGCCTCCAGTGGAGGGGAACCCTATGGCTACACCTTC. Protein sequence: CASSGGEPYGYTF.